These 3 T cell receptor beta chains originate from one sample sequenced in a study of T-cell memory formation after mild COVID-19. Each CDR3 protein gets one entry after TCRdb re-called the 5' RACE reads with MiXCR. This sample has 350,000 to 500,000 distinct CDR3 sequences, with 20% to 25% found just once. Sequencing used PBMCs or a T cell subset sorted from them (not recorded which). Receptors originate from an adult woman who had mild COVID-19 (a few samples of this study predate the infection). Cell type and time point are not known.

The chain employs TRBV27 and TRBJ1-6, with 9 nucleotides matching TRBD1. Germline V gives CDR1 MNHEY, CDR2 SMNVEV (reference sequence). V gave up 0 bases and J gave up 6 bases; unmatched junction bases: 3. CDR3 size: 16 residues. The chain's CDR3 is CASSLSGTGINSPLHF. The CDR3 DNA reads as TGTGCCAGCAGTTTATCCGGGACAGGGATTAATTCACCCCTCCACTTT.

This clonotype was picked up a small number of times. The chain couples TRBV30 to TRBJ1-5; D remains unclear. Germline assignment: CDR1 GTSNPN and CDR2 SVGIG (reference sequence). The CDR3 spans 13 residues. With 2 bases removed from V and 0 bases from J, the gap between germline ends came to 5 bases. The chain's CDR3 is CAWSRVSNQPQHF. In DNA, the CDR3 is TGTGCCTGGAGTCGGGTTAGCAATCAGCCCCAGCATTTT.

This clonotype was seen more than once but under ten times. The rearrangement joins TRBV7-9 to TRBJ1-2; D possibly corresponds to TRBD1 (5 bases). Germline-derived CDR1 and CDR2 are SEHNR and FQNEAQ (reference sequence). The V end was cut by 1 base, the J end by 4 bases, with 16 bases between. There are 16 residues in the CDR3. CDR3 region: CASSLGQNPGAYGYTF. The CDR3, as DNA: TGTGCCAGCAGCTTAGGACAGAATCCAGGTGCCTATGGCTACACCTTC.